Each of the 22 T cell receptor beta chains below was sequenced from the same sample in a study of cytotoxic CD8 clonotypes in ibrutinib-treated CLL (TCRdb year 2021). Library creation used the immunoSEQ multiplex PCR assay. The source is immuneACCESS, and TCRdb retained only in-frame sequences with V and J called. Part of the clones is not carried over; for the studies checked, unresolved V genes explain less than half of this, and the remainder is unexplained. The table for this sample lists around 250,000 clones; around 70% of them were counted only once. Of the sample, 15% to 17% falls within the top ten clones. Explained via the paper, the time point label denotes: roughly 23 months on ibrutinib. Sequencing was performed on PBMCs, taken after 24 months of ibrutinib treatment. The receptors come from a human donor with chronic lymphocytic leukemia.

This rearrangement joins TRBV7-8 to TRBJ2-1; tentatively, D is TRBD1 or TRBD2 (5 bases each). The CDR3 consists of 14 residues. Germline V gene lookup returns CDR1 SGHVS and CDR2 FQNEAQ. Trimming removed 5 bases from V and 5 bases from J, with 13 bases in between. CDR3 loop: CASSRGGRDNEQFF. DNA for the CDR3: TGTGCCAGCAGCCGGGGCGGTAGAGACAATGAGCAGTTCTTC. The variable domain in full, completed from reference TRBV7-8 and TRBJ2-1, reads GAGVSQSPRYKVAKRGQDVALRCDPISGHVSLFWYQQALGQGPEFLTYFQNEAQLDKSGLPSDRFFAERPEGSVSTLKIQRTQQEDSAVYLCASSRGGRDNEQFFGPGTRLTVL.

The chain is built from TRBV27 and TRBJ2-2; 7 bases agree with TRBD1. Germline assignment: CDR1 MNHEY and CDR2 SMNVEV (reference sequence). With 3 bases clipped from V and 2 bases from J, the junction kept 6 bases outside the gene matches. There are 16 residues in the CDR3. CDR3 sequence reads: CASSLRGPTNTGELFF. The CDR3, as DNA: TGTGCCAGCAGTTTGAGGGGGCCAACCAACACCGGGGAGCTGTTTTTT.

The chain links TRBV11-1 to TRBJ2-7; 10 positions agree with TRBD1. This CDR3 spans 15 amino acids. Germline V CDR1 and CDR2: SGHAT, FQDESV (reference sequence). J gave up 3 bases and V 5 bases, and 7 bases lay outside the gene matches. The CDR3 DNA follows: TGTGCCAGCAGCCCCGGGACAGGGGTATTCTACGAGCAGTACTTC. This encodes CASSPGTGVFYEQYF.

The genes are TRBV7-9 and TRBJ2-4; a possible D gene is TRBD1 (5 bases). Deletions cut 6 bases from V and 6 bases from J, with 18 bases between. The CDR3 length is 15 residues. Germline CDR1 reads SEHNR; CDR2 reads FQNEAQ (reference sequence). The CDR3 DNA reads as TGTGCCAGCAGTTCACCGCGGCAGGGAATAAACATTCAGTACTTC. This codes for CASSSPRQGINIQYF.

The table lists this clone with a few counts. V usage is TRBV27 and J usage is TRBJ2-5; the D is unclear. V gave up 6 bases and J gave up 1 base, with 18 bases separating them. Germline V gives CDR1 MNHEY, CDR2 SMNVEV (reference sequence). The CDR3 is 16 residues long. The CDR3 DNA is TGTGCCAGCAGCCTCGACTGGCCCCGGGCCCAAGAGACCCAGTACTTC. It encodes CASSLDWPRAQETQYF.

The V gene is TRBV19, the J gene TRBJ2-5; D tentatively fits TRBD1 or TRBD2 (5 bases each). Germline CDR1 is LNHDA and CDR2 is SQIVND (reference sequence). The V end was cut by 5 bases, the J end by 4 bases, with 17 bases between. CDR3 length equals 15 residues. CDR3 DNA: TGTGCCAGTAGTCCGGGACCTCCAAACATAGAGACCCAGTACTTC. As protein: CASSPGPPNIETQYF.

The CDR3 is CASSSNGLAYNEQFF. As DNA, the CDR3 is TGTGCCAGCAGCTCCAATGGACTAGCGTACAATGAGCAGTTCTTC. V gene TRBV7-2 combines with J gene TRBJ2-1; 9 bases fit TRBD2. Trimming cost V 4 bases and J 4 bases; bases outside gene matches: 5. The CDR3 spans 15 residues. Looked up from germline, CDR1 is SGHTA and CDR2 is FQGNSA.

This clone was observed a few times. V is TRBV6-5 and J is TRBJ2-7; D might be TRBD1 (5 bases). Trimming left V 5 bases short and J 2 bases short, with 13 bases between. Germline lookup yields CDR1 MNHEY and CDR2 SVGAGI. This CDR3 comprises 14 residues. CDR3 DNA sequence: TGTGCCAGCAGTCGGACAAGAGATACCTACGAGCAGTACTTC. It specifies CASSRTRDTYEQYF.

The chain couples TRBV28 to TRBJ2-7; no definite D call. Germline CDR1 reads MDHEN; CDR2 reads SYDVKM. Trimming left V 6 bases short and J 2 bases short, with 11 bases between. This CDR3 contains 13 residues. This chain's CDR3 is CASSSTLTYEQYF. The CDR3 DNA reads as TGTGCCAGCAGCTCTACACTCACCTACGAGCAGTACTTC.

The genes are TRBV4-1 and TRBJ2-7; no clear D gene. Looked up from germline, CDR1 is MGHRA and CDR2 is YSYEKL. Deletions cut 0 bases from V and 0 bases from J, with 3 bases between. The CDR3 has 13 amino acids. Here the CDR3 DNA reads TGCGCCAGCAGCCAAGATCGCTCCTACGAGCAGTACTTC. It encodes CASSQDRSYEQYF.

This clone was seen a handful of times. The genes are TRBV29-1 and TRBJ1-2, with D possibly being TRBD1 (5 bases). V was pared by 7 bases and J by 1 base, with 10 bases between. Looked up from germline, CDR1 is SQVTM and CDR2 is ANQGSEA. The CDR3 has 12 residues. For the CDR3, the DNA is TGCAGCGAAGGGACGGTTAACTATGGCTACACCTTC. It codes for CSEGTVNYGYTF.

This chain uses TRBV29-1 with TRBJ2-2, with D perhaps matching TRBD2 (5 bases). This CDR3 comprises 13 residues. Per the germline V gene, CDR1 is SQVTM and CDR2 is ANQGSEA. V was clipped by 7 bases and J by 0 bases, with 9 bases between them. In DNA, the CDR3 is TGCAGCGGGACTTACGCGAACACCGGGGAGCTGTTTTTT. Residues: CSGTYANTGELFF.

This chain links TRBV28 with TRBJ1-4, with D uncertain. Germline V gives CDR1 MDHEN, CDR2 SYDVKM. Trimming took off 2 bases at V and 4 bases at J, with 8 bases between the two ends. The CDR3 is made up of 14 amino acids. CDR3 in amino acids: CASSLPTLNEKLFF. The CDR3 DNA sequence: TGTGCCAGCAGTTTACCTACCCTTAATGAAAAACTGTTTTTT.

This clone was counted only a few times. This chain uses TRBV6-5 with TRBJ1-3; no clear D. This CDR3 spans 13 amino acids. Germline V gives CDR1 MNHEY, CDR2 SVGAGI. Trimming removed 8 bases from V and 8 bases from J, with 16 bases in between. CDR3: CASRRAGVDTIYF. Written as DNA, the CDR3 is TGTGCCAGCCGAAGGGCGGGCGTAGACACCATATATTTT.

V usage is TRBV28 and J usage is TRBJ1-2; D is unclear. V lost 2 bases and J lost 8, with 12 bases in between. The length of the CDR3 is 13 residues. Germline loops: CDR1 MDHEN, CDR2 SYDVKM. As DNA, the CDR3 is TGTGCCAGCAGTTTAGAGAGGGCGTTCGGCTACACCTTC. This translates into CASSLERAFGYTF.

The rearrangement links TRBV6-5 to TRBJ2-1; D unclear. This CDR3 is 13 amino acids long. CDR1 is MNHEY and CDR2 is SVGAGI in the germline V gene. Trimming took 2 bases from V and 9 from J, leaving 11 bases between them. CDR3 in DNA: TGTGCCAGCAGTTACGCCCCTTGGGGTGAGCAGTTCTTC. The encoded protein is CASSYAPWGEQFF.

The table lists this clone with a few counts. The chain carries TRBV11-1 and TRBJ2-7; D gene ambiguous. This CDR3 has 13 residues. V gave up 3 bases and J gave up 0 bases, with 6 bases separating them. Germline-derived CDR1 and CDR2 are SGHAT and FQDESV (reference sequence). The CDR3 loop reads CASSLIPSYEQYF. DNA of the CDR3: TGTGCCAGCAGCTTGATCCCCTCCTACGAGCAGTACTTC.

The rearrangement uses TRBV19 and TRBJ2-7, with 8 bases fitting TRBD1. The CDR3 consists of 13 residues. The germline gives CDR1 LNHDA, CDR2 SQIVND (reference sequence). V lost 4 bases, J lost 4 bases, and 3 bases stayed unmatched. CDR3 coding DNA: TGTGCCAGTAGTAGTGGACAGGGTTACGAGCAGTACTTC. This sequence encodes CASSSGQGYEQYF.

This clone has more than one count but fewer than ten. The V gene is TRBV18, the J gene TRBJ1-1, with 7 bases fitting TRBD1. The V and J ends lost 6 bases and 4 bases, in that order; junction bases with no gene match: 8. Germline loops: CDR1 KGHSH, CDR2 LQKENI. This CDR3 is 14 amino acids long. CDR3: CASSEGTAGTEAFF. DNA of the CDR3: TGTGCCAGCTCCGAGGGGACAGCAGGCACTGAAGCTTTCTTT.

The gene calls are TRBV10-1 and TRBJ1-5; D remains ambiguous. The CDR3 sequence is 14 residues long. The V gene's germline CDR1 is WNHNN and CDR2 SYGVQD (reference sequence). Deletions cut 5 bases from V and 0 bases from J, with 8 bases between. The DNA of the CDR3 is TGCGCCAGCAGTCTCGGGTTTAGCAATCAGCCCCAGCATTTT. It specifies CASSLGFSNQPQHF.

The chain is built from TRBV7-6 and TRBJ2-2, with 9 bases matching TRBD1. Germline CDR1 reads SGHVS; CDR2 reads FNYEAQ. Trimming at V came to 5 bases and at J to 6 bases, leaving 7 bases not matched to a gene. There are 15 residues in the CDR3. Here the CDR3 DNA reads TGTGCCAGCAGCGGATCCGGGACAGGGTCCGGGGAGCTGTTTTTT. Its translation: CASSGSGTGSGELFF.

The chain is built from TRBV5-1 and TRBJ1-2; tentatively, D is TRBD1 (6 bases). V lost 3 bases to trimming and J lost 0 bases, with 15 bases between them. From germline, CDR1 is SGHRS and CDR2 YFSETQ. The CDR3 totals 16 residues. The CDR3, as DNA: TGCGCCAGCAGCTACTCGGGGGCTGAGGCTAACTATGGCTACACCTTC. Amino acid sequence: CASSYSGAEANYGYTF. The full variable domain, its missing parts supplied by reference TRBV5-1 and TRBJ1-2, is KAGVTQTPRYLIKTRGQQVTLSCSPISGHRSVSWYQQTPGQGLQFLFEYFSETQRNKGNFPGRFSGRQFSNSRSEMNVSTLELGDSALYLCASSYSGAEANYGYTFGSGTRLTVV.